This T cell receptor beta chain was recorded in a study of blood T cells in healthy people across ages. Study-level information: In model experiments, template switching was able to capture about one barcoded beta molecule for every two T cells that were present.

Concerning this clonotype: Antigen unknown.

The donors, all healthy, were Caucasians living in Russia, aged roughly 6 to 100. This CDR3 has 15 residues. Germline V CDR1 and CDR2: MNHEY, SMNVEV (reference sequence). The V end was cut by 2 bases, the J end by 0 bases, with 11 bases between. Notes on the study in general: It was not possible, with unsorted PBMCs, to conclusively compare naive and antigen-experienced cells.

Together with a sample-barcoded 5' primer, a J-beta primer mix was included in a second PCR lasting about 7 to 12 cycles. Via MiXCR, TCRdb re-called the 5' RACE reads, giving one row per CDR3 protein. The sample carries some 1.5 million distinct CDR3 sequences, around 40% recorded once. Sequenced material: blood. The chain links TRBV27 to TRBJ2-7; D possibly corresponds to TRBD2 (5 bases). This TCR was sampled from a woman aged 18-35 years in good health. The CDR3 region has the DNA TGTGCCAGCAGTTTAGTGGGAGCCAGCTCCTACGAGCAGTACTTC. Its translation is CASSLVGASSYEQYF.